This entry features one T cell receptor (beta chain) sequence. In the PCR, 60 Vbeta and 13 Jbeta primers were used. Repertoires were generated with immunoSEQ multiplex PCR, while TCRdb's copy carries only in-frame clones and drops some. This table holds 150,000 or so clones, about 68% found once. The data were obtained in a study of cytomegalovirus exposure and HLA in healthy donors. CDR1 is LNHNV and CDR2 is YYDKDF in the germline V gene (reference sequence). The CDR3 contains 16 residues. The germline V and J ends were trimmed by 2 bases and 2 bases, with 12 bases remaining between them. This sequence was found in a man under 40 in good health and CMV-seronegative. The sequencing input was PBMCs. This chain joins TRBV15 and TRBJ2-2; the D gene is possibly TRBD1 (6 bases). The CDR3 region has the DNA TGTGCCACCAGCAGACCTGGACAGACTAACACCGGGGAGCTGTTTTTT. Translation gives CATSRPGQTNTGELFF. The variable domain in full, with the rest retrieved from reference TRBV15 and TRBJ2-2, is DAMVIQNPRYQVTQFGKPVTLSCSQTLNHNVMYWYQQKSSQAPKLLFHYYDKDFNNEADTPDNFQSRRPNTSFCFLDIRSPGLGDTAMYLCATSRPGQTNTGELFFGEGSRLTVL.